These 3 T cell receptor beta chains originate from one sample sequenced in a study of blood T cells in healthy people across ages. The authors ran a second PCR of about 7 to 12 cycles using a sample-barcoded 5' primer and a J-beta primer mix. TCRdb re-derived calls from the 5' RACE reads in MiXCR, one entry per CDR3 protein. The repertoire holds around 1,100,000 distinct CDR3 sequences, with 35% to 40% as singletons. The sequenced sample consisted of blood. The receptors come from a man younger than 30 in good health.

This clonotype was found a few times. This sequence joins TRBV12-3 or TRBV12-4 and TRBJ1-3; the D is unclear. V dropped 3 bases and J dropped 0 bases, with 12 bases sitting between them. This CDR3 has 16 amino acids. DNA for the CDR3: TGTGCCAGCAGTTTTATACTATTTGACTCTGGAAACACCATATATTTT. The encoded protein is CASSFILFDSGNTIYF.

The chain recombines TRBV29-1 with TRBJ2-1, with a possible D match to TRBD1 (6 bases). V dropped 2 bases and J dropped 5 bases, with 13 bases sitting between them. The CDR3 length is 14 residues. The V gene's germline CDR1 is SQVTM and CDR2 ANQGSEA. For the CDR3, the DNA is TGCAGCGTTGAATCCAGGGGCCAAGACAATGAGCAGTTCTTC. Its translation: CSVESRGQDNEQFF.

The chain has TRBV28 and TRBJ1-1, with 8 positions matching TRBD1. The length of the CDR3 is 16 residues. Losses at the gene ends were 3 bases for V and 4 bases for J; bases not matched to a gene: 10. CDR1 is MDHEN and CDR2 is SYDVKM in the germline V gene. This CDR3 reads CASSFIGWTGTTEAFF. DNA for the CDR3: TGTGCCAGCAGTTTTATCGGGTGGACAGGGACCACTGAAGCTTTCTTT.